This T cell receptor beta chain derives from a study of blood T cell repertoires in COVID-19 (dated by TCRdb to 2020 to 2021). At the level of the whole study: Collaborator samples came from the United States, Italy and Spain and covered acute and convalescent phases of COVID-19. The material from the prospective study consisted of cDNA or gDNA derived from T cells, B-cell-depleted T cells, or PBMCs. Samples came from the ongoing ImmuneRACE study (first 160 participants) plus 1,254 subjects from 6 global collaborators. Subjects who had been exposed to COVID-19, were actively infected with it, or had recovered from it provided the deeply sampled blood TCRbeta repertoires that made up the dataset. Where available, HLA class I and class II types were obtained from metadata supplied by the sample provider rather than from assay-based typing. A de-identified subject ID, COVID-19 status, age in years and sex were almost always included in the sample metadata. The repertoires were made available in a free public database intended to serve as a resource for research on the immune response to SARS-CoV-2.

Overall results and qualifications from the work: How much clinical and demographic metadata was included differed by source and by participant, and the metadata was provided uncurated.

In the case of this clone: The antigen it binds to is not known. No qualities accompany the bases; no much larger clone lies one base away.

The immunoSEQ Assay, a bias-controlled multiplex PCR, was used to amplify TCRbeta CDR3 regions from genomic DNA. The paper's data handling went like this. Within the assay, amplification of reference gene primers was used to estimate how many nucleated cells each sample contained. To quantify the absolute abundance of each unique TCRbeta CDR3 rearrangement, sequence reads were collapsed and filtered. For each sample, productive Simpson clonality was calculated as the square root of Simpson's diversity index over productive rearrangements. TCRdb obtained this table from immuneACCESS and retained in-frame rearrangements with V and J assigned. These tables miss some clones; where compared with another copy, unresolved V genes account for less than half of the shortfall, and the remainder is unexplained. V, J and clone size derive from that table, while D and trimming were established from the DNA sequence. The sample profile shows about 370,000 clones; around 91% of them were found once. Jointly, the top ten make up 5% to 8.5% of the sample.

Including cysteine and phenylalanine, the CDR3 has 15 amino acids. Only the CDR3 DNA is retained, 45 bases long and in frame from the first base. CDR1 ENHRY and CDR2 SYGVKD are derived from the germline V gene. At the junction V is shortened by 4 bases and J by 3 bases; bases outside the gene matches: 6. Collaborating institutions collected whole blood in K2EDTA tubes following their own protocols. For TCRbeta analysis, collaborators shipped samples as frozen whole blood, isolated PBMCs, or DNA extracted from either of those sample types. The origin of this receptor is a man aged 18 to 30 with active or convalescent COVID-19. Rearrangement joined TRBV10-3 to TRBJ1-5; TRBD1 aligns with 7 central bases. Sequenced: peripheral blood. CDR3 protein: CAISGSDRANQPQHF. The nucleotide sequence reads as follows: TGTGCCATCAGTGGGTCAGACAGGGCCAATCAGCCCCAGCATTTT.